This T cell receptor beta chain was identified in a study of blood T cell repertoires in COVID-19. Study-wide background: Acute and convalescent COVID-19 samples came from the United States, Italy and Spain. PBMCs, B-cell-depleted T cells, or T cells were the source of the cDNA or gDNA that made up the material.

In the original processing: Estimation of nucleated cell counts relied on the amplification of reference gene primers. Profiled with immunoSEQ multiplex PCR; TCRdb holds only in-frame clones, not every one. V, J and clone size derive from that table, while D and trimming were established from the DNA sequence. The table has 150,000 to 200,000 clones, about four fifths seen once. In germline, CDR1 is SGHTS, CDR2 YDEGEE. V gave up 4 bases and J gave up 4 bases, with 8 bases separating them. The CDR3 is made up of 12 amino acids. In its sample, this clone was seen a few times. Sequenced input: peripheral blood. V is TRBV5-8 and J is TRBJ1-1; TRBD1 is a possible D gene (5 bases). This receptor was taken from a man aged 65 to 79 with active or convalescent COVID-19. CDR3 region: CASSRDSTEAFF. The DNA for the CDR3 is TGTGCCAGCAGCAGAGACAGCACTGAAGCTTTCTTT.